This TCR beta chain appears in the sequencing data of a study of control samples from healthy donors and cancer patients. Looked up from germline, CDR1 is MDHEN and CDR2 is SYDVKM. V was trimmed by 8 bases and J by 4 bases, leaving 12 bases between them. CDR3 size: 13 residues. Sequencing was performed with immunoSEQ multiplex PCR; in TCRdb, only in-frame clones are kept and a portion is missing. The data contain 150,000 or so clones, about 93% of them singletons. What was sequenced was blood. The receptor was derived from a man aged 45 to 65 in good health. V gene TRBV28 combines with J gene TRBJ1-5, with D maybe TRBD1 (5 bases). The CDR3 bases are TGTGCCAGCGCCCAGGGTACAAATCAGCCCCAGCATTTT. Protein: CASAQGTNQPQHF. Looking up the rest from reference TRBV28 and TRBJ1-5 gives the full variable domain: DVKVTQSSRYLVKRTGEKVFLECVQDMDHENMFWYRQDPGLGLRLIYFSYDVKMKEKGDIPEGYSVSREKKERFSLILESASTNQTSMYLCASAQGTNQPQHFGDGTRLSIL.